These 28 T cell receptor beta chains share one sample of origin, sequenced in a study of T cell responses to AZD1222 COVID-19 vaccine. TCRdb's copy holds only in-frame clones and misses some; the assay was immunoSEQ multiplex PCR. This table has 130,000 to 150,000 clones, 90% to 95% appearing once. The input for sequencing was peripheral blood, taken on day 0 of MenACWY control vaccination. The receptors originated from an adult in good health.

The chain couples TRBV6-5 to TRBJ1-2; D is unclear. V dropped 1 base and J dropped 8 bases, with 11 bases sitting between them. The germline V gene has CDR1 MNHEY and CDR2 SVGAGI. The length of the CDR3 is 13 residues. The CDR3, as DNA: TGTGCCAGCAGTTACTTCGAGGCCGGGGGCTACACCTTC. Encoded protein: CASSYFEAGGYTF.

V gene TRBV27 combines with J gene TRBJ1-6; the D gene is possibly TRBD1 (5 bases). Germline values: CDR1 MNHEY, CDR2 SMNVEV (reference sequence). The length of the CDR3 is 16 residues. Deletions cut 4 bases from V and 5 bases from J, with 15 bases between. Here the CDR3 reads CASSSPPGRNNSPLHF. The CDR3 coding sequence is TGTGCCAGCAGTTCCCCCCCGGGACGGAATAATTCACCCCTCCACTTT.

The V and J genes are TRBV7-3 and TRBJ2-5; D tentatively fits TRBD1 or TRBD2 (6 bases each). Trimming removed 5 bases from V and 5 bases from J, with 18 bases in between. CDR3 length: 15 residues. Looked up from germline, CDR1 is SGHTA and CDR2 is FQGTGA. CDR3 sequence (DNA): TGTGCCAGCAGCCAGCAATTGGGGGGCTGGGAGACCCAGTACTTC. It encodes CASSQQLGGWETQYF.

This chain uses TRBV9 with TRBJ1-1; D remains unclear. Trimming stripped 4 bases from V and 7 bases from J, with 14 bases between. This CDR3 has 13 amino acids. Germline values: CDR1 SGDLS, CDR2 YYNGEE. This CDR3 is CASSLSPGVEAFF. The DNA for the CDR3 is TGTGCCAGCAGCCTCTCGCCCGGAGTTGAAGCTTTCTTT.

The gene calls are TRBV27 and TRBJ1-5; weak D call: TRBD1 (5 bases). The V and J ends lost 1 base and 2 bases respectively, with 15 bases between them. Germline CDR1 MNHEY, CDR2 SMNVEV (reference sequence). The CDR3 is made up of 17 amino acids. The CDR3: CASSLFGQGSRNQPQHF. The CDR3 DNA sequence: TGTGCCAGCAGTTTATTTGGCCAGGGCTCGCGCAATCAGCCCCAGCATTTT.

The CDR3 nucleotides are TGTGCCAGCGGGGGGACGCCTGGACACTATGGCTACACCTTC. This encodes CASGGTPGHYGYTF. This chain uses TRBV27 with TRBJ1-2, with D possibly being TRBD1 (5 bases). From germline, CDR1 is MNHEY and CDR2 SMNVEV (reference sequence). This CDR3 comprises 14 residues. With 8 bases removed from V and 3 bases from J, the gap between germline ends came to 16 bases.

The CDR3 loop is CASSLAKEQGGAGGELFF. The CDR3, as DNA: TGTGCCAGCAGCTTAGCGAAGGAACAGGGAGGTGCCGGCGGGGAGCTGTTTTTT. The genes are TRBV7-2 and TRBJ2-2; D tentatively fits TRBD1 or TRBD2 (6 bases each). The V and J ends lost 0 bases and 7 bases respectively, with 21 bases between them. This CDR3 comprises 18 residues. The germline V gene has CDR1 SGHTA and CDR2 FQGNSA.

The gene calls are TRBV19 and TRBJ2-3, with D perhaps matching TRBD1 (6 bases). The CDR3 is 14 amino acids. Trimming cost V 3 bases and J 1 base, with 8 bases left between them. The germline V gene has CDR1 LNHDA and CDR2 SQIVND (reference sequence). CDR3 protein: CASSMNRGTDTQYF. The CDR3 DNA follows: TGTGCCAGTAGTATGAACAGGGGCACAGATACGCAGTATTTT.

The genes are TRBV27 and TRBJ2-3, with TRBD2 matching over 7 bases. There are 15 residues in the CDR3. The germline gives CDR1 MNHEY, CDR2 SMNVEV (reference sequence). V trimming: 3 bases; J trimming: 4 bases; junction bases outside the gene matches: 7. CDR3 region: CASSFYGRSPDTQYF. CDR3 bases: TGTGCCAGCAGTTTCTACGGGAGGAGCCCAGATACGCAGTATTTT.

Of note for this clone: A read error may account for a junction end that differs from germline. The rearrangement uses TRBV11-2 and TRBJ1-6; D call uncertain. Germline CDR1 SGHAT, CDR2 FQNNGV. This CDR3 region has 17 residues. CDR3 coding DNA: TGTGCCAGCAGCTCCGGACCAGATACCTCCGATAATTCACCCCTCCACTTT. Its translation: CASSSGPDTSDNSPLHF.

This clone was picked up one time. This chain connects TRBV27 to TRBJ1-1; D possibly corresponds to TRBD1 (5 bases). Between the trimmed V and J ends, which lost 2 bases and 1 base, there was a span of 8 bases. Germline CDR1 is MNHEY and CDR2 is SMNVEV (reference sequence). The CDR3 sequence is 14 residues long. The CDR3 here is CASSLRQQNTEAFF. Written as DNA, the CDR3 is TGTGCCAGCAGTTTACGACAGCAGAACACTGAAGCTTTCTTT.

This sequence joins TRBV5-3 and TRBJ2-2, with D perhaps TRBD2 (5 bases). TRBV5-3 is flagged as an ORF with uncertain function. The CDR3 spans 16 residues. Trimming cost V 4 bases and J 4 bases, with 17 bases left between them. The CDR3 here is CARSNPPGTPTGELFF. As DNA, the CDR3 is TGTGCCAGAAGCAACCCCCCGGGAACTCCCACCGGGGAGCTGTTTTTT.

The V gene is TRBV19, the J gene TRBJ1-5; no clear D gene. V dropped 3 bases and J dropped 0 bases, with 12 bases sitting between them. Germline CDR1 and CDR2: LNHDA and SQIVND (reference sequence). CDR3 length: 16 amino acids. CDR3 coding DNA: TGTGCCAGTAGTATTGTAGGGTCCTATAGCAATCAGCCCCAGCATTTT. Protein sequence: CASSIVGSYSNQPQHF.

This clone appeared once. CDR3 residues: CASSGLGSYGYTF. The CDR3 nucleotides are TGTGCCAGCAGCGGTCTGGGCAGCTATGGCTACACCTTC. The rearrangement links TRBV11-2 to TRBJ1-2; no firm D call. Germline loops: CDR1 SGHAT, CDR2 FQNNGV. V was clipped by 5 bases and J by 4 bases, with 11 bases between them. The CDR3 contains 13 residues.

The chain is built from TRBV27 and TRBJ1-2; D possibly corresponds to TRBD1 (6 bases). Per the germline V gene, CDR1 is MNHEY and CDR2 is SMNVEV (reference sequence). The CDR3 extends over 12 amino acids. Trimming shortened V by 5 bases and J by 5 bases, and 9 bases separated the two germline ends. CDR3 in DNA: TGTGCCAGCAGTACAGGGAGGTATGGCTACACCTTC. It translates to CASSTGRYGYTF.

This chain joins TRBV5-1 and TRBJ2-1; D remains ambiguous. V gave up 6 bases and J gave up 3 bases, with 4 bases separating them. This CDR3 has 11 residues. Germline V gene sequence: CDR1 SGHRS, CDR2 YFSETQ. The DNA of the CDR3 is TGCGCCAGCAACGACTACAATGAGCAGTTCTTC. It specifies CASNDYNEQFF.

The chain links TRBV5-1 to TRBJ1-2; 9 bases agree with TRBD1. Trimming removed 3 bases from V and 4 bases from J; junction bases left unmatched: 13. The CDR3 covers 17 residues. Looked up from germline, CDR1 is SGHRS and CDR2 is YFSETQ. The CDR3: CASSSTVLQGAFYGYTF. The CDR3 DNA sequence: TGCGCCAGCAGCTCTACCGTACTACAGGGGGCCTTCTATGGCTACACCTTC.

The chain is built from TRBV6-1 and TRBJ2-7; D gene ambiguous. This CDR3 is built from 15 residues. Germline assignment: CDR1 MNHNS and CDR2 SASEGT. The V gene lost 2 bases and the J gene lost 2 bases, with 13 bases spanning the gap. CDR3 region: CASSERSDGAYEQYF. CDR3 in DNA: TGTGCCAGCAGTGAAAGGTCAGACGGAGCCTACGAGCAGTACTTC.

V and J are TRBV18 and TRBJ1-2, with TRBD1 matching 9 bases. Trimming removed 4 bases from V and 0 bases from J; junction bases left unmatched: 9. The germline V gene encodes CDR1 KGHSH and CDR2 LQKENI. CDR3 length equals 17 residues. The CDR3 spells CASSQGTGIHSNYGYTF. Written as DNA, the CDR3 is TGTGCCAGCTCACAAGGGACAGGGATCCACTCTAACTATGGCTACACCTTC.

The chain has TRBV19 and TRBJ2-3; 8 positions match TRBD2. The V and J ends lost 6 bases and 6 bases, in that order; junction bases with no gene match: 8. There are 14 residues in the CDR3. The germline V gene has CDR1 LNHDA and CDR2 SQIVND (reference sequence). CDR3 coding DNA: TGTGCCAGTAGATTAGCGGGGTCCGTGGATACGCAGTATTTT. Translation: CASRLAGSVDTQYF.

The genes are TRBV30 and TRBJ1-5, with D tentatively TRBD1 (5 bases). Germline CDR1 reads GTSNPN; CDR2 reads SVGIG (reference sequence). The length of the CDR3 is 17 residues. The V end was cut by 2 bases, the J end by 4 bases, with 21 bases between. CDR3 DNA: TGTGCCTGGAGTCGGGGGGGGACCAACTACCTGAATCAGCCCCAGCATTTT. It encodes CAWSRGGTNYLNQPQHF.

The CDR3 reads CASSLGGRGNSNQPQHF. CDR3 nucleotides: TGTGCCAGCAGCTTAGGGGGAAGGGGGAATAGCAATCAGCCCCAGCATTTT. The V and J genes are TRBV7-8 and TRBJ1-5; maybe TRBD1 (6 bases). The germline CDR1 and CDR2 sequences are SGHVS and FQNEAQ. This CDR3 contains 17 residues. V lost 1 base to trimming and J lost 0 bases, with 13 bases between them.

The gene calls are TRBV6-5 and TRBJ2-2, with D possibly matching TRBD1 (6 bases). Germline CDR1 reads MNHEY; CDR2 reads SVGAGI. Trimming left V 0 bases short and J 4 bases short, with 9 bases between. CDR3 length: 15 amino acids. The CDR3 spells CASSYSGGSTGELFF. The CDR3 DNA is TGTGCCAGCAGTTACTCAGGGGGTAGCACCGGGGAGCTGTTTTTT.

The chain couples TRBV11-2 to TRBJ2-7; 7 nucleotides match TRBD1. The CDR3 spans 14 residues. CDR1 is SGHAT, CDR2 FQNNGV, per germline. Trimming at V came to 4 bases and at J to 0 bases, leaving 3 bases not matched to a gene. CDR3 residues: CASSYRQGSYEQYF. The CDR3 coding sequence is TGTGCCAGCAGCTATCGACAGGGCTCCTACGAGCAGTACTTC.

The chain couples TRBV3-1 (or the pseudogene TRBV3-2) to TRBJ1-3; D ambiguous. The CDR3 covers 17 residues. Germline loops: CDR1 LGHDT, CDR2 YNNKEL (reference sequence). Trimming cost V 0 bases and J 0 bases, with 12 bases left between them. The CDR3 DNA is TGTGCCAGCAGCCAAGATCGCACGGGAGTCTCTGGAAACACCATATATTTT. Amino acid sequence: CASSQDRTGVSGNTIYF.

The J gene is TRBJ2-7, the V gene TRBV28; tentative D call: TRBD2 (5 bases). The CDR3 is made up of 13 amino acids. Germline-derived CDR1 and CDR2 are MDHEN and SYDVKM. Between the trimmed V and J ends, which lost 6 bases and 7 bases, there was a span of 16 bases. CDR3 sequence: CASRTIRGLEQYF. Here the CDR3 DNA reads TGTGCCAGCAGAACTATTAGAGGGTTGGAGCAGTACTTC.

This chain joins TRBV10-3 and TRBJ1-1; 7 bases line up with TRBD1. V shed 7 bases, J shed 4 bases, and the junction held 6 bases outside the gene matches. The CDR3 is 13 residues long. Germline V gene sequence: CDR1 ENHRY, CDR2 SYGVKD. DNA of the CDR3: TGTGCCATCAAAAGTACAGGGGCCACTGAAGCTTTCTTT. Amino acid sequence: CAIKSTGATEAFF.

The CDR3 sequence is CASSRTSGGSRISSYNEQFF. The CDR3 DNA sequence: TGTGCCAGCAGTCGGACTAGCGGGGGATCTAGAATAAGCTCCTACAATGAGCAGTTCTTC. This chain joins TRBV6-6 and TRBJ2-1; 13 bases fit TRBD2. J lost 0 bases, V lost 5 bases, and 13 bases had no gene match. Germline V CDR1 and CDR2: MNHNY, SVGAGI (reference sequence). The CDR3 is 20 amino acids.